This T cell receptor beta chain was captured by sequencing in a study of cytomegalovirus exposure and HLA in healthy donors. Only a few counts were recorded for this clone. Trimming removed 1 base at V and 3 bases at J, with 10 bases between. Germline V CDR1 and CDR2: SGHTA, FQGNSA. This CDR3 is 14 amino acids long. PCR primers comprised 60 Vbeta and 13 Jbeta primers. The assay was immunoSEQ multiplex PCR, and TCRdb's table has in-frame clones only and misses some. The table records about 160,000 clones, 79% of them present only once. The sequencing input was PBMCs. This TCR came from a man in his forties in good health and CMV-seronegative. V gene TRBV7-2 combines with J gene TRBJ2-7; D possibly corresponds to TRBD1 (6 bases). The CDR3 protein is CASSLDGGSYEQYF. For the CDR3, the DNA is TGTGCCAGCAGCTTAGATGGGGGCAGCTACGAGCAGTACTTC.